This entry lists 17 T cell receptor beta chains sequenced from one sample in a study of shared clonotypes between healthy human individuals. Using immunoSEQ multiplex PCR, the repertoire was profiled, and TCRdb retains in-frame clones only, with some absent. Of around 2,000,000 clones in the sample, about 94% were seen once. CD45RO-negative, CCR7-selected cells formed the naive CD8 fraction, which excluded terminally differentiated effector memory CD45RA+ cells. The sequencing sample was made of naive CD8+ T cells sorted from blood. The receptor set was obtained from a man aged 18-30 years in good health.

The chain couples TRBV27 to TRBJ2-1, with 9 bases matching TRBD2. Germline CDR1 is MNHEY and CDR2 is SMNVEV (reference sequence). The CDR3 consists of 15 residues. The V segment lost 2 bases and the J segment 9 bases; nucleotides outside the gene matches: 8. The CDR3 coding sequence is TGTGCCAGCAGTTTAACCCTAGCGGGGTTAGGTGAGCAGTTCTTC. Translated, it gives CASSLTLAGLGEQFF.

The chain uses TRBV27 and TRBJ2-1; 7 bases line up with TRBD2. V was pared by 4 bases and J by 2 bases, with 5 bases of the junction left unmatched. The germline CDR1 and CDR2 sequences are MNHEY and SMNVEV (reference sequence). The CDR3 sequence is 15 residues long. The CDR3 protein is CASSSWRETYNEQFF. CDR3 DNA: TGTGCCAGCAGTTCATGGCGGGAGACCTACAATGAGCAGTTCTTC.

V and J are TRBV11-2 and TRBJ2-1; possibly TRBD2 for D (6 bases). V lost 2 bases, J lost 5 bases, and 13 bases lay in between. CDR3 size: 15 residues. From germline, CDR1 is SGHAT and CDR2 FQNNGV. CDR3 residues: CASSLFLGEDNEQFF. Here the CDR3 DNA reads TGTGCCAGCAGCTTATTTCTAGGGGAGGACAATGAGCAGTTCTTC.

The rearrangement joins TRBV10-3 to TRBJ1-1, with a tentative D call TRBD1 (6 bases). The germline gives CDR1 ENHRY, CDR2 SYGVKD. The V and J ends lost 3 bases and 3 bases respectively, with 11 bases between them. The CDR3 consists of 14 residues. The CDR3 DNA is TGTGCCATCAGTGAAGGGGGAGCGGACACTGAAGCTTTCTTT. Translation: CAISEGGADTEAFF.

The J gene is TRBJ1-4, the V gene TRBV5-6; D remains ambiguous. The germline gives CDR1 SGHDT, CDR2 YYEEEE. V was pared by 5 bases and J by 3 bases, with 8 bases between. The CDR3 is 13 amino acids. CDR3 sequence reads: CASSSYSNEKLFF. The CDR3 DNA is TGTGCCAGCAGTTCTTACTCTAATGAAAAACTGTTTTTT.

This chain uses TRBV7-2 with TRBJ2-7, with 7 bases matching TRBD2. This CDR3 has 14 amino acids. The V gene end was trimmed by 4 bases and the J gene end by 3 bases; junction bases not matched to a gene: 6. Germline V gene sequence: CDR1 SGHTA, CDR2 FQGNSA. CDR3: CASSYGGENYEQYF. As DNA, the CDR3 is TGTGCCAGCAGCTATGGGGGGGAGAACTACGAGCAGTACTTC. The variable domain in full, with the rest retrieved from reference TRBV7-2 and TRBJ2-7, is GAGVSQSPSNKVTEKGKDVELRCDPISGHTALYWYRQSLGQGLEFLIYFQGNSAPDKSGLPSDRFSAERTGGSVSTLTIQRTQQEDSAVYLCASSYGGENYEQYFGPGTRLTVT.

The J gene is TRBJ2-1, the V gene TRBV11-2; 9 nucleotides agree with TRBD1. The CDR3 has 14 residues. From germline, CDR1 is SGHAT and CDR2 FQNNGV. The V segment lost 5 bases and the J segment 4 bases; nucleotides outside the gene matches: 3. CDR3 sequence: CASSRQGGYNEQFF. The CDR3 coding sequence is TGTGCCAGCAGCCGACAGGGGGGATACAATGAGCAGTTCTTC.

This clone appeared once. The rearrangement joins TRBV7-9 to TRBJ2-1; no reliable D call. Germline assignment: CDR1 SEHNR and CDR2 FQNEAQ (reference sequence). The CDR3 has 14 amino acids. With 6 bases removed from V and 2 bases from J, the gap between germline ends came to 11 bases. CDR3: CASRAELTYNEQFF. CDR3 DNA: TGTGCCAGCAGGGCTGAGTTGACCTACAATGAGCAGTTCTTC. The whole variable domain, filled in from reference TRBV7-9 and TRBJ2-1, reads DTGVSQNPRHKITKRGQNVTFRCDPISEHNRLYWYRQTLGQGPEFLTYFQNEAQLEKSRLLSDRFSAERPKGSFSTLEIQRTEQGDSAMYLCASRAELTYNEQFFGPGTRLTVL.

This rearrangement joins TRBV5-6 to TRBJ1-2; no firm D call. Germline values: CDR1 SGHDT, CDR2 YYEEEE. CDR3 length: 13 amino acids. Between the trimmed V and J ends, which lost 6 bases and 6 bases, there was a span of 15 bases. CDR3 coding DNA: TGTGCCAGCACCCCTTCGTATGGGAATGGCTACACCTTC. This gives the protein CASTPSYGNGYTF.

This chain uses TRBV7-9 with TRBJ2-5; no definite D call. From germline, CDR1 is SEHNR and CDR2 FQNEAQ (reference sequence). Trimming pared 5 bases from V and 5 bases from J, leaving 15 bases between. The CDR3 has 14 amino acids. The CDR3 DNA is TGTGCCAGCAGCACCCCGGCGGAGACGGAGACCCAGTACTTC. It specifies CASSTPAETETQYF.

About this clone itself: Other DNA sequences within the sample encode an identical CDR3. This rearrangement joins TRBV7-9 to TRBJ2-2, with D uncertain. Trimming removed 2 bases at V and 4 bases at J, with 2 bases between. Germline V lookup: CDR1 SEHNR, CDR2 FQNEAQ (reference sequence). The CDR3 loop spans 12 amino acids. The CDR3 DNA reads TGTGCCAGCAGCTTACTCACCGGGGAGCTGTTTTTT. Protein product: CASSLLTGELFF.

The chain recombines TRBV6-4 with TRBJ1-1; D is uncertain. The V gene lost 6 bases and the J gene lost 0 bases, with 11 bases spanning the gap. The CDR3 extends over 14 amino acids. The germline CDR1 and CDR2 sequences are MRHNA and SNTAGT. The CDR3 sequence is CASRDAPLNTEAFF. The CDR3 coding sequence is TGTGCCAGCAGGGATGCACCATTGAACACTGAAGCTTTCTTT.

With respect to this clone: Other DNA sequences in the same sample also yield this CDR3. V gene TRBV27 combines with J gene TRBJ2-7, with a weak D call TRBD2 (6 bases). Looked up from germline, CDR1 is MNHEY and CDR2 is SMNVEV (reference sequence). The ends were cut back, 8 bases at V and 3 bases at J, with 11 bases in the middle. The CDR3 loop spans 12 amino acids. CDR3 DNA sequence: TGTGCCAGCTCCCCCGGGGGCTACGAGCAGTACTTC. Translated: CASSPGGYEQYF.

This clone was picked up one time. The CDR3, as DNA: TGTGCCAGCAGCGAACCGGGACTCTACAATGAGCAGTTCTTC. Translation: CASSEPGLYNEQFF. The chain uses TRBV5-6 and TRBJ2-1; possible D gene TRBD2, 6 bases. The CDR3 sequence is 14 residues long. From germline, CDR1 is SGHDT and CDR2 YYEEEE. V was shortened by 4 bases and J by 3 bases, with 11 bases between the two germline ends.

The chain combines TRBV19 with TRBJ2-7; possible D gene TRBD1, 6 bases. This CDR3 contains 14 residues. V was pared by 5 bases and J by 4 bases, with 15 bases between. Germline loops: CDR1 LNHDA, CDR2 SQIVND (reference sequence). CDR3 DNA: TGTGCCAGTAGTGCGGACCGGGACACTTACGAGCAGTACTTC. Translation gives CASSADRDTYEQYF.

The chain links TRBV11-2 to TRBJ2-5; TRBD2 matches at 10 bases. The CDR3 is 16 amino acids. Germline V gene lookup returns CDR1 SGHAT and CDR2 FQNNGV. The trim removed 5 bases at V and 2 bases at J, leaving 8 bases unmatched. The CDR3 spells CASSPGVAGGQETQYF. CDR3 coding DNA: TGTGCCAGCAGCCCCGGGGTAGCGGGAGGTCAAGAGACCCAGTACTTC.

The chain joins TRBV15 to TRBJ2-1, with D unclear. CDR1 LNHNV and CDR2 YYDKDF come from the germline V gene (reference sequence). The V end lost 3 bases, the J end lost 3 bases, and 6 bases lay between the germline ends. The CDR3 is 13 residues long. CDR3 amino acids: CATSSSVYNEQFF. In DNA, the CDR3 is TGTGCCACCAGCAGCTCCGTCTACAATGAGCAGTTCTTC.